The next 13 T cell receptor beta chains were all read from a single sample in a study of blood T cell repertoires in COVID-19. Assay used: immunoSEQ multiplex PCR; TCRdb lists only in-frame clones, some missing. The profile covers roughly 170,000 clones, with around nine tenths appearing a single time and about 3% taken by the ten largest. The sequencing input was peripheral blood. The receptor source for this set is a man aged 40-55 years with active or convalescent COVID-19.

The chain uses TRBV10-3 and TRBJ2-2, with TRBD1 matching over 9 bases. Looked up from germline, CDR1 is ENHRY and CDR2 is SYGVKD. The trim removed 3 bases at V and 7 bases at J, leaving 9 bases unmatched. The CDR3 sequence is 16 residues long. CDR3 nucleotides: TGTGCCATCAGTGACCCGGGACAGGGAGGTGGCGGGGAGCTGTTTTTT. Amino acids: CAISDPGQGGGGELFF.

This clone was recorded many times. The rearrangement uses TRBV5-1 and TRBJ2-1; weak D call: TRBD2 (5 bases). Trimming stripped 2 bases from V and 3 bases from J, with 9 bases between. This CDR3 has 14 residues. From germline, CDR1 is SGHRS and CDR2 YFSETQ. The CDR3 sequence is CASSFDGDYNEQFF. The CDR3 coding sequence is TGCGCCAGCAGCTTCGACGGGGACTACAATGAGCAGTTCTTC.

The rearrangement joins TRBV5-6 to TRBJ1-5, with TRBD1 matching over 10 bases. The CDR3 is 16 residues long. The V gene's germline CDR1 is SGHDT and CDR2 YYEEEE. J lost 11 bases, V lost 3 bases, and 14 bases had no gene match. The CDR3 nucleotides are TGTGCCAGCAGCTCGACAGGGGGCGCCCAGGGCCCAACCCAGCATTTT. Its translation is CASSSTGGAQGPTQHF.

The rearrangement links TRBV7-9 to TRBJ2-7; 9 positions match TRBD1. Losses at the gene ends were 6 bases for V and 6 bases for J; bases not matched to a gene: 9. Per germline, CDR1 SEHNR and CDR2 FQNEAQ (reference sequence). This CDR3 has 14 residues. The chain's CDR3 is CASSNRDRDSEQYF. CDR3 sequence (DNA): TGTGCCAGCAGTAACCGGGACAGGGATTCCGAGCAGTACTTC.

The rearrangement links TRBV28 to TRBJ2-1; 7 bases align to TRBD1. The CDR3 length is 12 residues. V dropped 8 bases and J dropped 5; count of bases not matched to a gene: 3. Germline CDR1 MDHEN, CDR2 SYDVKM. CDR3 residues: CASSGQNNEQFF. CDR3 nucleotide sequence: TGTGCCAGCTCGGGACAGAACAATGAGCAGTTCTTC.

The count of this clone is one. The J gene is TRBJ1-2, the V gene TRBV12-5; the D gene is possibly TRBD1 (6 bases). The CDR3 runs 17 residues. Germline lookup yields CDR1 LGHNT and CDR2 FRNRAP. V dropped 0 bases and J dropped 4 bases, with 18 bases sitting between them. In DNA, the CDR3 is TGTGCTAGTGGTTTGGTCTTAAATCCACAGGGTTTCTATGGCTACACCTTC. It yields the protein CASGLVLNPQGFYGYTF.

The genes are TRBV4-3 and TRBJ2-5, with D perhaps TRBD2 (5 bases). V lost 1 base to trimming and J lost 2 bases, with 14 bases between them. The CDR3 extends over 16 amino acids. Germline V gene data show CDR1 as LGHNA and CDR2 as YSLEER. CDR3 residues: CASSQGERGGQETQYF. The CDR3 DNA reads as TGCGCCAGCAGCCAAGGAGAACGCGGCGGGCAAGAGACCCAGTACTTC.

The rearrangement uses TRBV7-2 and TRBJ1-2, with 7 bases fitting TRBD1. V lost 5 bases and J lost 1; bases outside the gene matches: 4. Germline lookup yields CDR1 SGHTA and CDR2 FQGNSA. This CDR3 is 14 amino acids long. CDR3 amino acids: CASSKGARNYGYTF. In DNA, the CDR3 is TGTGCCAGCAGCAAGGGGGCTCGTAACTATGGCTACACCTTC. Full variable domain (remainder filled in from reference TRBV7-2 and TRBJ1-2): GAGVSQSPSNKVTEKGKDVELRCDPISGHTALYWYRQSLGQGLEFLIYFQGNSAPDKSGLPSDRFSAERTGGSVSTLTIQRTQQEDSAVYLCASSKGARNYGYTFGSGTRLTVV.

The chain recombines TRBV7-9 with TRBJ1-2; 7 bases fit TRBD1. The J segment lost 1 base and the V segment lost 3 bases, leaving 8 bases of the junction unmatched. CDR3 size: 16 residues. Per germline, CDR1 SEHNR and CDR2 FQNEAQ (reference sequence). CDR3 bases: TGTGCCAGCAGCTTTCAGGGACAGACAGTTAACTATGGCTACACCTTC. Protein: CASSFQGQTVNYGYTF.

This clone appeared a single time. J is TRBJ1-1 and V is TRBV5-1; D is unclear. Germline V gene lookup returns CDR1 SGHRS and CDR2 YFSETQ. There are 14 residues in the CDR3. V dropped 0 bases and J dropped 6 bases, with 12 bases sitting between them. CDR3 in amino acids: CASSLAGLEAEAFF. CDR3 sequence (DNA): TGCGCCAGCAGCTTGGCCGGGTTAGAGGCTGAAGCTTTCTTT.

This chain uses TRBV27 with TRBJ1-1; D gene ambiguous. Per germline, CDR1 MNHEY and CDR2 SMNVEV (reference sequence). V dropped 6 bases and J dropped 5 bases, with 13 bases sitting between them. The CDR3 has 13 residues. DNA for the CDR3: TGTGCCAGCAGCAGACACCGTCTTACTGAAGCTTTCTTT. Translation: CASSRHRLTEAFF.

This clone was seen only a few times. This sequence joins TRBV7-9 and TRBJ2-5; TRBD1 matches at 11 bases. V shed 5 bases and J 5 bases; nucleotides not matched to a gene: 10. This CDR3 has 16 residues. The germline gives CDR1 SEHNR, CDR2 FQNEAQ (reference sequence). CDR3 DNA sequence: TGTGCCAGCAGCCCCGGGACAGGGGGTCCCCGGGAGACCCAGTACTTC. Its protein product is CASSPGTGGPRETQYF.

This clone was seen a few times. The rearrangement joins TRBV7-9 to TRBJ1-2, with 7 positions matching TRBD1. J gave up 1 base and V 5 bases, and 4 bases lay outside the gene matches. The CDR3 runs to 14 residues. Per the germline V gene, CDR1 is SEHNR and CDR2 is FQNEAQ (reference sequence). The CDR3 DNA reads TGTGCCAGCAGCGCTGGGACAGTTAACTATGGCTACACCTTC. Its translation is CASSAGTVNYGYTF.